This entry lists 29 T cell receptor beta chains sequenced from one sample in a study of blood T cell repertoires in COVID-19. Libraries were prepared by immunoSEQ multiplex PCR; TCRdb keeps only in-frame clonotypes and omits some of them. Of around 270,000 clones in the sample, 80% to 90% were seen once. Sequences were obtained from peripheral blood. These TCRs come from a man aged 35 to 55 with acute or convalescent COVID-19.

For this clone: The same CDR3 is also encoded by other DNA sequences in this sample. The genes are TRBV9 and TRBJ1-2; 10 nucleotides agree with TRBD1. Germline V gives CDR1 SGDLS, CDR2 YYNGEE. Trimming removed 4 bases from V and 5 bases from J; junction bases left unmatched: 5. The CDR3 is 14 residues long. The CDR3 DNA sequence: TGTGCCAGCAGCCCCGGACAGGGGGAATATGGCTACACCTTC. Its translation: CASSPGQGEYGYTF. Looking up the rest from reference TRBV9 and TRBJ1-2 gives the full variable domain: DSGVTQTPKHLITATGQRVTLRCSPRSGDLSVYWYQQSLDQGLQFLIQYYNGEERAKGNILERFSAQQFPDLHSELNLSSLELGDSALYFCASSPGQGEYGYTFGSGTRLTVV.

This sequence joins TRBV5-1 and TRBJ1-5; D not resolved. The V end lost 4 bases, the J end lost 6 bases, and 11 bases lay between the germline ends. CDR3 size: 13 residues. Germline CDR1 and CDR2: SGHRS and YFSETQ. The CDR3 region is CASSTESGQPQHF. The DNA for the CDR3 is TGCGCCAGCAGCACTGAGTCCGGTCAGCCCCAGCATTTT.

This clone was recorded once. As DNA, the CDR3 is TGTGCCAGTAGTATTGGGGCAGCTGAAGCTTTCTTT. It codes for CASSIGAAEAFF. The J gene is TRBJ1-1, the V gene TRBV19; TRBD1 is a possible D gene (5 bases). V dropped 3 bases and J dropped 6 bases, with 8 bases sitting between them. CDR1 LNHDA and CDR2 SQIVND come from the germline V gene (reference sequence). This CDR3 is built from 12 residues.

The J gene is TRBJ2-7, the V gene TRBV7-9, with a possible D match to TRBD2 (5 bases). V was trimmed by 5 bases and J by 0 bases, leaving 11 bases between them. The V gene's germline CDR1 is SEHNR and CDR2 FQNEAQ (reference sequence). The CDR3 contains 14 residues. The chain's CDR3 is CASSPNRGSYEQYF. The CDR3 DNA is TGTGCCAGCAGCCCCAATCGGGGCTCCTACGAGCAGTACTTC.

J is TRBJ2-2 and V is TRBV24-1; a possible D gene is TRBD1 (6 bases). Germline V lookup: CDR1 KGHDR, CDR2 SFDVKD. The V end lost 5 bases, the J end lost 0 bases, and 15 bases lay between the germline ends. There are 17 residues in the CDR3. The CDR3 region has the DNA TGTGCCACCAGTGCCCTTATGGACAGCGCGAACACCGGGGAGCTGTTTTTT. Its translation: CATSALMDSANTGELFF.

This rearrangement joins TRBV19 to TRBJ1-2, with 9 positions matching TRBD1. With V trimmed by 6 bases and J by 4 bases, 0 bases remained unmatched. CDR3 length equals 12 residues. Germline V gives CDR1 LNHDA, CDR2 SQIVND (reference sequence). CDR3 loop: CASRTGGYGYTF. The DNA for the CDR3 is TGTGCCAGTAGGACAGGGGGCTATGGCTACACCTTC.

The chain combines TRBV28 with TRBJ2-2; possible D gene TRBD1, 7 bases. The CDR3 is made up of 19 amino acids. V dropped 3 bases and J dropped 3 bases, with 23 bases sitting between them. From germline, CDR1 is MDHEN and CDR2 SYDVKM. Here the CDR3 DNA reads TGTGCCAGCAGTTTTGAGGAGGGGGACAGCTCCTTGGACACCGGGGAGCTGTTTTTT. As protein: CASSFEEGDSSLDTGELFF. The whole variable domain, remainder taken from reference TRBV28 and TRBJ2-2, is DVKVTQSSRYLVKRTGEKVFLECVQDMDHENMFWYRQDPGLGLRLIYFSYDVKMKEKGDIPEGYSVSREKKERFSLILESASTNQTSMYLCASSFEEGDSSLDTGELFFGEGSRLTVL.

The chain carries TRBV2 and TRBJ1-5, with TRBD1 matching 7 bases. This CDR3 has 14 residues. V dropped 5 bases and J dropped 3; count of bases not matched to a gene: 4. From germline, CDR1 is SNHLY and CDR2 FYNNEI. CDR3 in DNA: TGTGCCAGCAGTCCCCAGGGGGACAATCAGCCCCAGCATTTT. Translated, it gives CASSPQGDNQPQHF.

This clone was seen a single time. The V and J genes are TRBV23-1 and TRBJ2-7; the D is unclear. TRBV23-1 is flagged as an ORF with uncertain function. The CDR3 has 11 amino acids. The V gene lost 4 bases and the J gene lost 5 bases, with 6 bases spanning the gap. The CDR3 DNA is TGCGCCAGCAGTCTTTTAGACGAGCAGTACTTC. Amino acid sequence: CASSLLDEQYF.

V is TRBV28 and J is TRBJ2-7, with a tentative D call TRBD2 (6 bases). The V gene lost 3 bases and the J gene lost 3 bases, with 6 bases spanning the gap. CDR1 and CDR2 (germline): MDHEN, SYDVKM. The CDR3 sequence is 12 residues long. CDR3 in amino acids: CASSLEGYEQYF. The CDR3 nucleotides are TGTGCCAGCAGTTTGGAGGGCTACGAGCAGTACTTC.

J is TRBJ2-1 and V is TRBV14, with D hard to call. The CDR3 has 17 amino acids. Trimming removed 0 bases at V and 4 bases at J, with 16 bases between. Germline V gene lookup returns CDR1 SGHDN and CDR2 FVKESK. The CDR3 here is CASSQEVLGQRYNEQFF. The CDR3 DNA follows: TGTGCCAGCAGCCAAGAAGTTCTTGGGCAGAGATACAATGAGCAGTTCTTC. Full variable domain (remainder filled in from reference TRBV14 and TRBJ2-1): EAGVTQFPSHSVIEKGQTVTLRCDPISGHDNLYWYRRVMGKEIKFLLHFVKESKQDESGMPNNRFLAERTGGTYSTLKVQPAELEDSGVYFCASSQEVLGQRYNEQFFGPGTRLTVL.

The genes are TRBV7-8 and TRBJ1-5; a possible D gene is TRBD1 (5 bases). The germline V gene has CDR1 SGHVS and CDR2 FQNEAQ. The CDR3 has 15 amino acids. Trimming stripped 3 bases from V and 3 bases from J, with 12 bases between. CDR3 bases: TGTGCCAGCAGCTTGCAGGGTAACCCCAATCAGCCCCAGCATTTT. It encodes CASSLQGNPNQPQHF.

The rearrangement links TRBV19 to TRBJ2-2, with TRBD1 as a possible D gene (5 bases). Trimming took off 1 base at V and 3 bases at J, with 9 bases between the two ends. Germline V gene data show CDR1 as LNHDA and CDR2 as SQIVND (reference sequence). This CDR3 comprises 15 residues. CDR3 amino acids: CASSIGAGHTGELFF. The CDR3 nucleotides read TGTGCCAGTAGTATAGGGGCAGGGCACACCGGGGAGCTGTTTTTT. The complete variable domain, with remaining parts taken from reference TRBV19 and TRBJ2-2, reads DGGITQSPKYLFRKEGQNVTLSCEQNLNHDAMYWYRQDPGQGLRLIYYSQIVNDFQKGDIAEGYSVSREKKESFPLTVTSAQKNPTAFYLCASSIGAGHTGELFFGEGSRLTVL.

This rearrangement joins TRBV7-9 to TRBJ1-1, with D possibly being TRBD1 (6 bases). Trimming pared 5 bases from V and 2 bases from J, leaving 15 bases between. The germline gives CDR1 SEHNR, CDR2 FQNEAQ (reference sequence). The CDR3 length is 15 residues. This CDR3 is CASSVGQDTNTEAFF. DNA of the CDR3: TGTGCCAGCAGCGTGGGACAAGACACCAACACTGAAGCTTTCTTT.

This sequence joins TRBV12-3 or TRBV12-4 and TRBJ2-1; maybe TRBD2 (5 bases). V was pared by 3 bases and J by 6 bases, with 9 bases between. The CDR3 runs 13 residues. The CDR3 DNA sequence: TGTGCCAGCAGTTTCGGGGAAAGCAATGAGCAGTTCTTC. This encodes CASSFGESNEQFF.

The chain carries TRBV11-2 and TRBJ2-3; 8 nucleotides agree with TRBD2. With 1 base clipped from V and 5 bases from J, the junction kept 5 bases outside the gene matches. The germline gives CDR1 SGHAT, CDR2 FQNNGV. CDR3 length: 15 residues. This chain's CDR3 is CASSLGLAGKDTQYF. CDR3 nucleotides: TGTGCCAGCAGCTTAGGGTTAGCGGGGAAAGATACGCAGTATTTT.

The J gene is TRBJ1-3, the V gene TRBV14; D not resolved. CDR1 SGHDN and CDR2 FVKESK come from the germline V gene. This CDR3 has 16 amino acids. V gave up 2 bases and J gave up 7 bases, with 18 bases separating them. The CDR3 DNA is TGTGCCAGCAGCCAAACATCGTCAGCACTCGGGAACACCATATATTTT. It yields the protein CASSQTSSALGNTIYF. Looking up the rest from reference TRBV14 and TRBJ1-3 gives the full variable domain: EAGVTQFPSHSVIEKGQTVTLRCDPISGHDNLYWYRRVMGKEIKFLLHFVKESKQDESGMPNNRFLAERTGGTYSTLKVQPAELEDSGVYFCASSQTSSALGNTIYFGEGSWLTVV.

The chain carries TRBV7-3 and TRBJ1-1, with 7 bases lining up with TRBD1. In germline, CDR1 is SGHTA, CDR2 FQGTGA. The CDR3 consists of 14 residues. After removal of 1 base from V and 4 bases from J, the junction contained 3 bases not matched to a gene. The CDR3 protein is CASSLKPGGTEAFF. In DNA, the CDR3 is TGTGCCAGCAGCTTAAAGCCAGGGGGCACTGAAGCTTTCTTT.

The J gene is TRBJ2-7, the V gene TRBV6-5, with 7 bases that match TRBD1. The CDR3 length is 11 residues. Germline V gene data show CDR1 as MNHEY and CDR2 as SVGAGI. Trimming took 11 bases from V and 4 from J; bases not matched to a gene: 5. As DNA, the CDR3 is TGTGCCGCAGGGGGTCATTACGAGCAGTACTTC. It translates to CAAGGHYEQYF.

The chain recombines TRBV23-1 with TRBJ2-7; D gene uncertain. TRBV23-1 is given ORF status, its function remaining uncertain. Between the trimmed V and J ends, which lost 7 bases and 2 bases, there was a span of 12 bases. This CDR3 spans 13 amino acids. The CDR3 nucleotides are TGCGCCAGCATCTTAGACTGCACCTACGAGCAGTACTTC. Amino acids: CASILDCTYEQYF.

This chain connects TRBV7-9 to TRBJ2-1; 7 bases map to TRBD2. Germline lookup yields CDR1 SEHNR and CDR2 FQNEAQ (reference sequence). The CDR3 sequence is 14 residues long. Trimming at V came to 2 bases and at J to 14 bases, leaving 12 bases not matched to a gene. CDR3 region: CASSLSGLVGLEFF. The CDR3 coding sequence is TGTGCCAGCAGCTTATCCGGACTAGTTGGACTAGAGTTCTTC.

CDR3 sequence (DNA): TGTGCTAGTGGTTTGTCAGGGGTGGTTGGCGAGCAGTTCTTC. This translates into CASGLSGVVGEQFF. This rearrangement joins TRBV12-5 to TRBJ2-1; D is possibly TRBD1 (6 bases). V lost 2 bases to trimming and J lost 10 bases, with 15 bases between them. The CDR3 totals 14 residues. CDR1 and CDR2 (germline): LGHNT, FRNRAP.

The genes are TRBV30 and TRBJ1-2; TRBD1 is a possible D gene (6 bases). The CDR3 is made up of 15 amino acids. V lost 3 bases, J lost 13 bases, and 27 bases lay in between. Germline V gene data show CDR1 as GTSNPN and CDR2 as SVGIG (reference sequence). CDR3 amino acids: CAWSLGGGPAVILTF. The CDR3 nucleotides are TGTGCCTGGAGCCTAGGGGGGGGTCCCGCCGTAATCCTCACCTTC. The full variable domain, rest sourced from reference TRBV30 and TRBJ1-2, is SQTIHQWPATLVQPVGSPLSLECTVEGTSNPNLYWYRQAAGRGLQLLFYSVGIGQISSEVPQNLSASRPQDRQFILSSKKLLLSDSGFYLCAWSLGGGPAVILTFGSGTRLTVV.

Notes on this clone: At the DNA level, this CDR3 is encoded by other sequences in the same sample as well. The chain has TRBV2 and TRBJ1-1; D perhaps matches TRBD1 (6 bases). CDR3 length equals 13 residues. V was clipped by 7 bases and J by 0 bases, with 9 bases between them. Germline CDR1 and CDR2: SNHLY and FYNNEI. CDR3 in amino acids: CASTGQLNTEAFF. Here the CDR3 DNA reads TGTGCCAGCACGGGACAATTGAACACTGAAGCTTTCTTT.

This clone has a handful of counts. This sample includes further DNA sequences coding for the same CDR3. V and J are TRBV2 and TRBJ1-5; no clear D gene. V was cut by 6 bases and J by 2 bases, with 8 bases left in between. The length of the CDR3 is 13 residues. Germline V gives CDR1 SNHLY, CDR2 FYNNEI. CDR3 protein: CASRGQGNQPQHF. The CDR3 DNA is TGTGCCAGCAGAGGTCAGGGCAATCAGCCCCAGCATTTT.

The chain couples TRBV5-8 to TRBJ2-7, with a tentative D call TRBD1 (6 bases). V lost 4 bases and J lost 6, with 11 bases in between. The germline gives CDR1 SGHTS, CDR2 YDEGEE. There are 12 residues in the CDR3. The CDR3, as DNA: TGTGCCAGCAGCCGCGGACAGACCGAGCAGTACTTC. Protein product: CASSRGQTEQYF.

The CDR3 loop reads CASSFSGGYNEQFF. Written as DNA, the CDR3 is TGTGCCAGCAGTTTCTCCGGGGGCTACAATGAGCAGTTCTTC. The chain uses TRBV6-5 and TRBJ2-1; perhaps TRBD2 as D (6 bases). This CDR3 region has 14 residues. Trimming took off 4 bases at V and 3 bases at J, with 10 bases between the two ends. Germline assignment: CDR1 MNHEY and CDR2 SVGAGI.

The rearrangement uses TRBV6-4 and TRBJ2-3, with D perhaps TRBD2 (5 bases). Per the germline V gene, CDR1 is MRHNA and CDR2 is SNTAGT. The CDR3 is 14 amino acids. The V and J ends lost 0 bases and 4 bases respectively, with 8 bases between them. Written as DNA, the CDR3 is TGTGCCAGCAGTGACTCGGGAGCGGCAGATACGCAGTATTTT. Translation: CASSDSGAADTQYF.

This clone was observed a single time. This rearrangement joins TRBV2 to TRBJ1-4, with 8 nucleotides matching TRBD1. This CDR3 contains 15 residues. CDR1 and CDR2 from the germline V gene are SNHLY and FYNNEI. The junction had 5 bases not matched to a gene; V was cut back by 4 bases and J by 4 bases. The CDR3 loop reads CASSGQGTNNEKLFF. The CDR3 DNA reads as TGTGCCAGCAGTGGACAGGGGACGAATAATGAAAAACTGTTTTTT.